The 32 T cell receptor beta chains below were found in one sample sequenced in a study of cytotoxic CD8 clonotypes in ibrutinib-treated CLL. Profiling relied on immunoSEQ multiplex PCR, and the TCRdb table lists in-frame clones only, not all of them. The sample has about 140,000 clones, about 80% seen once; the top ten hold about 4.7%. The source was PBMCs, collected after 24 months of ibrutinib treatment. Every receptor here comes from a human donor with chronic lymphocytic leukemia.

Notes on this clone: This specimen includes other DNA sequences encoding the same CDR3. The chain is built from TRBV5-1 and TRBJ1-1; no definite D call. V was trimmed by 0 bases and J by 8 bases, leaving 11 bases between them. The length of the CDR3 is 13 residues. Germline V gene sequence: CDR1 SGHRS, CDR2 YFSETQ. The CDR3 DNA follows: TGCGCCAGCAGCTTGGGAACAGACGGCGAAGCTTTCTTT. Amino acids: CASSLGTDGEAFF.

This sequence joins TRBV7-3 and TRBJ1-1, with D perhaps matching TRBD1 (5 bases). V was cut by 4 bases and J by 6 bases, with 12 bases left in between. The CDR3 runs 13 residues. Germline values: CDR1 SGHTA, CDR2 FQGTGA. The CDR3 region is CASSWGDGPEAFF. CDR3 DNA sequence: TGTGCCAGCAGCTGGGGGGACGGACCTGAAGCTTTCTTT.

The CDR3 loop is CASSPPSGGYQETQYF. The CDR3, as DNA: TGCGCCAGCAGCCCACCTAGCGGGGGGTACCAAGAGACCCAGTACTTC. This chain connects TRBV5-1 to TRBJ2-5; 11 nucleotides line up with TRBD2. There are 16 residues in the CDR3. The V gene end was trimmed by 4 bases and the J gene end by 0 bases; junction bases not matched to a gene: 5. CDR1 and CDR2 (germline): SGHRS, YFSETQ.

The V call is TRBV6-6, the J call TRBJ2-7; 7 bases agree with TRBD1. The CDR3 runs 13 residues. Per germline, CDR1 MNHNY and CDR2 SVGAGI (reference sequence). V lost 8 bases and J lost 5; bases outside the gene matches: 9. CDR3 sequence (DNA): TGTGCCAGCGGCCAAAACAGGGGACACGAGCAGTACTTC. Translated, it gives CASGQNRGHEQYF.

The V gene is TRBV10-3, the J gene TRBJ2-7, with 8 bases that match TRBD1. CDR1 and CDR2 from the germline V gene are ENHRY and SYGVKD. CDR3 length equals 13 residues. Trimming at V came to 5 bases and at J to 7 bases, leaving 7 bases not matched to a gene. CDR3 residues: CAISTQGGEEQYF. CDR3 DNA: TGTGCCATCAGTACACAGGGGGGTGAAGAGCAGTACTTC.

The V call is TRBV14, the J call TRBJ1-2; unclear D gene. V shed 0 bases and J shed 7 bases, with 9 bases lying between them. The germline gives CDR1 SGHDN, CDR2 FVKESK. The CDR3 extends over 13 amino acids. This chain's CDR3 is CASSQDWSAGYTF. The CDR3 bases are TGTGCCAGCAGCCAAGATTGGAGTGCTGGCTACACCTTC.

In nucleotides, the CDR3 is TGTGCCAGCAGCTTGAATCCGACAGGGTCCCCCTACGAGCAGTACTTC. It translates to CASSLNPTGSPYEQYF. The chain links TRBV5-6 to TRBJ2-7; 7 bases match TRBD1. The trim removed 1 base at V and 2 bases at J, leaving 9 bases unmatched. This CDR3 has 16 residues. The germline CDR1 and CDR2 sequences are SGHDT and YYEEEE.

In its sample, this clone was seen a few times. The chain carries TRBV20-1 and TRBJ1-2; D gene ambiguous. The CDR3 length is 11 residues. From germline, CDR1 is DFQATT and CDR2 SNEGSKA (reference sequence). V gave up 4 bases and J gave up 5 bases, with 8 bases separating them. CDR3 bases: TGCAGTGCTAAGGTGGAGTATGGCTACACCTTC. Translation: CSAKVEYGYTF.

The CDR3 here is CASRPNREMGEQYF. CDR3 sequence (DNA): TGTGCCAGCAGGCCCAACAGGGAAATGGGCGAGCAGTACTTC. The genes are TRBV27 and TRBJ2-7, with D possibly TRBD1 on 6 matching bases. The CDR3 extends over 14 amino acids. Germline lookup yields CDR1 MNHEY and CDR2 SMNVEV (reference sequence). The V and J ends lost 6 bases and 6 bases respectively, with 18 bases between them.

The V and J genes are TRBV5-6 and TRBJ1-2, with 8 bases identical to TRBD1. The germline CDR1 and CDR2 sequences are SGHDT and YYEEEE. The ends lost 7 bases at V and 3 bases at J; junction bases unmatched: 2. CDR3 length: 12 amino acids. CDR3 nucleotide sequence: TGTGCCAGCGCGGGACAGGACTATGGCTACACCTTC. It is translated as CASAGQDYGYTF.

The CDR3 DNA follows: TGCGCCAGCAGGAGGGCGGTGGACACCGGGGAGCTGTTTTTT. Protein: CASRRAVDTGELFF. J is TRBJ2-2 and V is TRBV5-1, with D perhaps TRBD2 (5 bases). V was trimmed by 5 bases and J by 3 bases, leaving 11 bases between them. Looked up from germline, CDR1 is SGHRS and CDR2 is YFSETQ. The CDR3 runs 14 residues.

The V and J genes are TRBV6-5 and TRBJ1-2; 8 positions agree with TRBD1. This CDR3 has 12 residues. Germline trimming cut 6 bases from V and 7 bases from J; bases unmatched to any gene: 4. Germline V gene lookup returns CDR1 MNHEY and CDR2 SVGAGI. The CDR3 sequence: CASSQGASGYTF. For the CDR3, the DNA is TGTGCCAGCAGCCAGGGGGCCAGTGGCTACACCTTC.

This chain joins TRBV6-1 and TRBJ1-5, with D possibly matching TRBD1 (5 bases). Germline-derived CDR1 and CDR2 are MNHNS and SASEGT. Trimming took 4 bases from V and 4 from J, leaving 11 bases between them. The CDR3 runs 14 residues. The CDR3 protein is CASSGVGGNQPQHF. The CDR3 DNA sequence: TGTGCCAGCAGTGGGGTCGGGGGTAATCAGCCCCAGCATTTT.

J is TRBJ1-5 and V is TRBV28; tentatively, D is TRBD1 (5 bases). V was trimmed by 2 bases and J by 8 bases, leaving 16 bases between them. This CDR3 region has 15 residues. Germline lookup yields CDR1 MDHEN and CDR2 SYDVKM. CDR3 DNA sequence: TGTGCCAGCAGTTTAAGTGGGGACCCCCAGGAGCCCCAGCATTTT. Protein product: CASSLSGDPQEPQHF.

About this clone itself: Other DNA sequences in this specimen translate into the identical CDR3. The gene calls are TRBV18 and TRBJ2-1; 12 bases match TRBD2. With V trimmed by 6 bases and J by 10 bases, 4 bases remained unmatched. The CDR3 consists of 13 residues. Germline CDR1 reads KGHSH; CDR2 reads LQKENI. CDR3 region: CASSPGTSGEQFF. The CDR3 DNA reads TGTGCCAGCTCCCCCGGGACTAGCGGGGAGCAGTTCTTC. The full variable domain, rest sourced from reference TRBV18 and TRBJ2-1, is NAGVMQNPRHLVRRRGQEARLRCSPMKGHSHVYWYRQLPEEGLKFMVYLQKENIIDESGMPKERFSAEFPKEGPSILRIQQVVRGDSAAYFCASSPGTSGEQFFGPGTRLTVL.

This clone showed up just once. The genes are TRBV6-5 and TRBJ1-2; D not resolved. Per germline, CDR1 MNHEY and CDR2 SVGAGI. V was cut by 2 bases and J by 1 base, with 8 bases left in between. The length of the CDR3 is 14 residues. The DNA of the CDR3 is TGTGCCAGCAGTTACGGCTCTGATAACTATGGCTACACCTTC. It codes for CASSYGSDNYGYTF.

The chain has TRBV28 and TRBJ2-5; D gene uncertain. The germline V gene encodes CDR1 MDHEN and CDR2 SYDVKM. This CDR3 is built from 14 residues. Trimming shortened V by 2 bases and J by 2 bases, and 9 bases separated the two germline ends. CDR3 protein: CASSLGQQQETQYF. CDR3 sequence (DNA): TGTGCCAGCAGTTTAGGGCAGCAACAAGAGACCCAGTACTTC. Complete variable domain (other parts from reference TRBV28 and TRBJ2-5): DVKVTQSSRYLVKRTGEKVFLECVQDMDHENMFWYRQDPGLGLRLIYFSYDVKMKEKGDIPEGYSVSREKKERFSLILESASTNQTSMYLCASSLGQQQETQYFGPGTRLLVL.

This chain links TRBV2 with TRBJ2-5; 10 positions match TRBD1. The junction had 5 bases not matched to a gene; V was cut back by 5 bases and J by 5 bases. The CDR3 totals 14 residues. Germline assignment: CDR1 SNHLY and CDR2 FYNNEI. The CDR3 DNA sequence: TGTGCCAGCAGTCAAGGACAGGGGGATGAGACCCAGTACTTC. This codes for CASSQGQGDETQYF.

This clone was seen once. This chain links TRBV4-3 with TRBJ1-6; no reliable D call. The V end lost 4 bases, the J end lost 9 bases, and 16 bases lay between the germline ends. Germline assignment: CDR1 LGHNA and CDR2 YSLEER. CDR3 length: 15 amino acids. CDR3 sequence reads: CASSRGRAARSPLHF. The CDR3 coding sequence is TGCGCCAGCAGCCGGGGTAGGGCAGCCCGTTCACCCCTCCACTTT.

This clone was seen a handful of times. CDR3: CASSRADTDTQYF. The CDR3 DNA is TGTGCCAGCAGCCGGGCAGACACAGATACGCAGTATTTT. The chain has TRBV11-3 and TRBJ2-3; unclear D gene. The V gene's germline CDR1 is SGHNT and CDR2 YENEEA. V lost 5 bases, J lost 2 bases, and 8 bases lay in between. This CDR3 has 13 amino acids.

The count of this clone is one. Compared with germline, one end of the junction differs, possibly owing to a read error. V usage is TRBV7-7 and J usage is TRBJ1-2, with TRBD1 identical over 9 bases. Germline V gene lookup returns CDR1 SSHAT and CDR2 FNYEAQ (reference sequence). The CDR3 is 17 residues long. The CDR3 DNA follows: TGTGCTAGCAGCTTAGGAGTTAGGGGACAGGGATTGGGAGGCTACACCTTC. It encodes CASSLGVRGQGLGGYTF.

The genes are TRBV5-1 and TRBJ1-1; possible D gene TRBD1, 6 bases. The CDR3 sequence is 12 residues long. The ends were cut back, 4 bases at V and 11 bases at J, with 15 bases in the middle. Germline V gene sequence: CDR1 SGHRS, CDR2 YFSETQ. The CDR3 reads CASSPGTLGAFF. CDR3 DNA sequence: TGCGCCAGCAGCCCCGGGACACTGGGCGCTTTCTTT.

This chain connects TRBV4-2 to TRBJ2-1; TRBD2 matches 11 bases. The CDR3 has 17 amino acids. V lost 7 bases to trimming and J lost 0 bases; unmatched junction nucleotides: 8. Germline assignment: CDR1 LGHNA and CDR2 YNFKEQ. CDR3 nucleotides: TGTGCCAGCACCCCCCGGCTAGCGGGGGGCTCCTACAATGAGCAGTTCTTC. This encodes CASTPRLAGGSYNEQFF.

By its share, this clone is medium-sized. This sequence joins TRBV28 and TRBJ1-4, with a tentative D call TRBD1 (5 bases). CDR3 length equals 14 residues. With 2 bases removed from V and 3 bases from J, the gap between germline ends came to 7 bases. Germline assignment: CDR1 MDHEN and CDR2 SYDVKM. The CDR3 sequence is CASSLTGPNEKLFF. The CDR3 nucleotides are TGTGCCAGCAGTTTAACGGGACCTAATGAAAAACTGTTTTTT.

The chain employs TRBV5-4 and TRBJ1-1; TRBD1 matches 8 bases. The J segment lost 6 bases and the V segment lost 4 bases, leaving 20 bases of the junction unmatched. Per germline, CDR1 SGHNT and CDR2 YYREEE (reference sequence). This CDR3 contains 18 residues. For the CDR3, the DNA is TGTGCCAGCAGCCCGGGGGGCGCAGGGGGCGAGGGTAGCGCTGAAGCTTTCTTT. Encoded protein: CASSPGGAGGEGSAEAFF. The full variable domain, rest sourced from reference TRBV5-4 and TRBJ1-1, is ETGVTQSPTHLIKTRGQQVTLRCSSQSGHNTVSWYQQALGQGPQFIFQYYREEENGRGNFPPRFSGLQFPNYSSELNVNALELDDSALYLCASSPGGAGGEGSAEAFFGQGTRLTVV.

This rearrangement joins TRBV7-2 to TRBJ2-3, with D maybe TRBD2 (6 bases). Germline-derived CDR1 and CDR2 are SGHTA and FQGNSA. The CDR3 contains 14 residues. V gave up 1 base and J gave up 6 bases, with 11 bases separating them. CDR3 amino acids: CASSLVAGPDTQYF. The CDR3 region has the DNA TGTGCCAGCAGCTTAGTGGCGGGGCCGGATACGCAGTATTTT.

The CDR3 reads CASSQDLVQFF. The CDR3 bases are TGCGCCAGCAGCCAAGATCTGGTGCAGTTCTTC. This chain connects TRBV4-3 to TRBJ2-1; no reliable D call. The CDR3 has 11 residues. V was trimmed by 0 bases and J by 12 bases, leaving 6 bases between them. CDR1 is LGHNA and CDR2 is YSLEER in the germline V gene.

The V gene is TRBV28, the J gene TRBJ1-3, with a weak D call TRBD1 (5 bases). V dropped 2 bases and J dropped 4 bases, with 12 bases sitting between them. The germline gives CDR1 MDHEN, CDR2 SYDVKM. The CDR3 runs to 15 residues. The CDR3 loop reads CASSLVWGVGNTIYF. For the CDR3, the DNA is TGTGCCAGCAGTTTAGTGTGGGGGGTAGGAAACACCATATATTTT.

DNA for the CDR3: TGTGCCAGCAGCCAGGGACAGTACTCCTACAATGAGCAGTTCTTC. As protein: CASSQGQYSYNEQFF. The rearrangement joins TRBV11-3 to TRBJ2-1; 7 nucleotides line up with TRBD1. V was pared by 5 bases and J by 0 bases, with 4 bases of the junction left unmatched. This CDR3 has 15 amino acids. CDR1 is SGHNT and CDR2 is YENEEA in the germline V gene. Looking up the rest from reference TRBV11-3 and TRBJ2-1 gives the full variable domain: EAGVVQSPRYKIIEKKQPVAFWCNPISGHNTLYWYLQNLGQGPELLIRYENEEAVDDSQLPKDRFSAERLKGVDSTLKIQPAELGDSAVYLCASSQGQYSYNEQFFGPGTRLTVL.

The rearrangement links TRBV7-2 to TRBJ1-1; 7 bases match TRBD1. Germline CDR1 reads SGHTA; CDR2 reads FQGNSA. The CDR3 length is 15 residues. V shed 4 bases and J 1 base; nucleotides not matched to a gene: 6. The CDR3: CASSSQGWENTEAFF. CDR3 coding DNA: TGTGCCAGCAGCTCACAGGGGTGGGAGAACACTGAAGCTTTCTTT.

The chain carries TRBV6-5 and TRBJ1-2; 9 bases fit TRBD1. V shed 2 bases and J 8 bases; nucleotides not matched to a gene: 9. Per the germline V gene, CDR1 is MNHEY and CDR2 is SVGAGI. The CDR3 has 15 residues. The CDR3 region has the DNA TGTGCCAGCAGTTACGGGACAGGGCCGCGGAGGGGCTACACCTTC. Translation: CASSYGTGPRRGYTF.

CDR3: CASSLGAAPGTDTQYF. DNA of the CDR3: TGTGCCAGCAGCTTGGGAGCCGCCCCTGGCACAGATACGCAGTATTTT. The chain has TRBV5-4 and TRBJ2-3, with D uncertain. This CDR3 is 16 amino acids long. Germline lookup yields CDR1 SGHNT and CDR2 YYREEE (reference sequence). The germline V and J ends were trimmed by 0 bases and 1 base, with 12 bases remaining between them.